This paragraph covers one T cell receptor beta chain sequence. What it binds is unknown. The repertoire was sequenced with immunoSEQ multiplex PCR; TCRdb's copy has only in-frame clones and lacks some. The sample lists 97,000 or so clones; 86% were seen once. The data derive from a study of T cell responses to AZD1222 COVID-19 vaccine. The study's findings and limits: Seropositive AZD1222 recipients at baseline numbered only six or seven.

The TCR comes from an adult in good health. The starting material was peripheral blood, obtained on day 0 of AZD1222 vaccination.

The CDR3 DNA follows: TGTGCCAGCAGCTCGACAGGCGTGGCCTATAATTCACCCCTCCACTTT. Translated, it gives CASSSTGVAYNSPLHF. This chain joins TRBV5-5 and TRBJ1-6; possibly TRBD1 for D (6 bases). Trimming removed 3 bases at V and 2 bases at J, with 12 bases between. CDR1 is SGHKS and CDR2 is YYEKEE in the germline V gene (reference sequence). The CDR3 has 16 amino acids.